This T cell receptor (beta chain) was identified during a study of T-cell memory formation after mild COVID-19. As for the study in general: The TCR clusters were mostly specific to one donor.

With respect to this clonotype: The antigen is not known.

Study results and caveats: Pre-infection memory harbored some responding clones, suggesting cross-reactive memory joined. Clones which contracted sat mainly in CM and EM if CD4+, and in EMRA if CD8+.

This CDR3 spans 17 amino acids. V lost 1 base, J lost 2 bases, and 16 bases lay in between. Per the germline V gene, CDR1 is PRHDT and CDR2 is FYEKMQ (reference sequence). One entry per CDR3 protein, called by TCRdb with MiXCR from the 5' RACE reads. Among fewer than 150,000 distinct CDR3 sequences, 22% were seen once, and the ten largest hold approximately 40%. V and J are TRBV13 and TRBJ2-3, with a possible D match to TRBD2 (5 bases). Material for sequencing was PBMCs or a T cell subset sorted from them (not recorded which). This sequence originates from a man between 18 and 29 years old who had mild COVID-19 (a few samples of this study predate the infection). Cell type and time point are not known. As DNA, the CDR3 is TGTGCCAGCAGCTTAGCGGCGGGTGGTTCTACCACAGATACGCAGTATTTT. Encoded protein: CASSLAAGGSTTDTQYF.